These 22 T cell receptor beta chains originate from one sample sequenced in a study of CD8+ T cells in alopecia areata. Reverse transcription of extracted RNA yielded cDNA, which provided the sequencing template. Only in-frame clones appear in the TCRdb table, and some are missing; sequencing was by immunoSEQ multiplex PCR. The sample carries 150,000 to 200,000 clones, just under 65% recorded once. Treatment of the sample: oral pan-JAK inhibitor, 5-10 mg twice daily. Source: CD4+ T cells sorted from blood, taken around week 50, from a patient treated with tofacitinib. The receptor source for this set is a human donor with alopecia areata.

V and J are TRBV2 and TRBJ2-6; no clear D. In germline, CDR1 is SNHLY, CDR2 FYNNEI. The CDR3 spans 15 residues. V was cut by 6 bases and J by 0 bases, with 9 bases left in between. CDR3 residues: CASRAQVSGANVLTF. As DNA, the CDR3 is TGTGCCAGCAGAGCTCAGGTCTCTGGGGCCAACGTCCTGACTTTC.

The gene calls are TRBV6-6 and TRBJ2-3; no clear D gene. The germline V gene encodes CDR1 MNHNY and CDR2 SVGAGI (reference sequence). Between the trimmed V and J ends, which lost 2 bases and 1 base, there was a span of 7 bases. The CDR3 consists of 14 residues. DNA for the CDR3: TGTGCCAGCAGTTACCCGACGCGCACAGATACGCAGTATTTT. Residues: CASSYPTRTDTQYF.

The CDR3 reads CASSAAWGAADTQYF. CDR3 in DNA: TGTGCCAGCAGCGCCGCTTGGGGGGCTGCAGATACGCAGTATTTT. The chain carries TRBV9 and TRBJ2-3; D possibly uses TRBD1 or TRBD2 (6 bases each). CDR1 and CDR2 (germline): SGDLS, YYNGEE. V dropped 3 bases and J dropped 4 bases, with 15 bases sitting between them. CDR3 length: 15 residues.

The chain couples TRBV5-1 to TRBJ2-1; TRBD2 agrees at 11 bases. This CDR3 comprises 15 residues. V was pared by 6 bases and J by 3 bases, with 5 bases of the junction left unmatched. Looked up from germline, CDR1 is SGHRS and CDR2 is YFSETQ. The CDR3 spells CASTTGTSGYNEQFF. Here the CDR3 DNA reads TGCGCCAGCACTACCGGGACTAGCGGCTACAATGAGCAGTTCTTC.

This clone has only one observation. The gene calls are TRBV30 and TRBJ2-1; TRBD1 is a possible D gene (5 bases). Trimming pared 2 bases from V and 3 bases from J, leaving 14 bases between. The CDR3 is made up of 15 amino acids. CDR1 and CDR2 (germline): GTSNPN, SVGIG (reference sequence). CDR3 coding DNA: TGTGCCTGGAGTATACTGGACACCATCTACAATGAGCAGTTCTTC. As protein: CAWSILDTIYNEQFF. Full variable domain (missing parts from reference TRBV30 and TRBJ2-1): SQTIHQWPATLVQPVGSPLSLECTVEGTSNPNLYWYRQAAGRGLQLLFYSVGIGQISSEVPQNLSASRPQDRQFILSSKKLLLSDSGFYLCAWSILDTIYNEQFFGPGTRLTVL.

About this clone itself: Its ends do not fully match the called genes, so a read error is possible. CDR3 in amino acids: CAVRRGGGLVF. The CDR3, as DNA: TGTGCCGTCCGACGGGGGGGCGGATTAGTCTTC. The chain is built from TRBV6-5 and TRBJ2-1; the match to TRBD2 covers 8 bases. Germline V gene data show CDR1 as MNHEY and CDR2 as SVGAGI. The CDR3 loop spans 11 amino acids.

This clone was recorded a few times. This chain uses TRBV5-4 with TRBJ2-7; D is possibly TRBD1 or TRBD2 (5 bases each). This CDR3 is 15 amino acids long. V shed 4 bases and J shed 7 bases, with 21 bases lying between them. Germline CDR1 is SGHNT and CDR2 is YYREEE (reference sequence). The CDR3 loop is CASSPEGRAGNEQYF. CDR3 nucleotides: TGTGCCAGCAGCCCCGAGGGGCGGGCTGGCAATGAGCAGTACTTC.

The chain recombines TRBV29-1 with TRBJ2-5; weak D call: TRBD1 (5 bases). Germline V lookup: CDR1 SQVTM, CDR2 ANQGSEA. The CDR3 extends over 15 amino acids. V lost 4 bases and J lost 2, with 17 bases in between. CDR3 bases: TGCAGCGTTGTAAACAGGCCCCCCTTACAAGAGACCCAGTACTTC. Amino acid sequence: CSVVNRPPLQETQYF. Full variable domain (outside the CDR3, taken from reference TRBV29-1 and TRBJ2-5): SAVISQKPSRDICQRGTSLTIQCQVDSQVTMMFWYRQQPGQSLTLIATANQGSEATYESGFVIDKFPISRPNLTFSTLTVSNMSPEDSSIYLCSVVNRPPLQETQYFGPGTRLLVL.

The chain is built from TRBV19 and TRBJ2-6; TRBD1 aligns across 9 bases. Germline V gene sequence: CDR1 LNHDA, CDR2 SQIVND (reference sequence). V dropped 10 bases and J dropped 0; count of bases not matched to a gene: 4. The CDR3 is made up of 15 amino acids. CDR3 DNA sequence: TGTGCCACCGGGACAGGGCCCTCTGGGGCCAACGTCCTGACTTTC. It specifies CATGTGPSGANVLTF.

This clone was detected only a few times. The chain has TRBV7-3 and TRBJ2-1; 7 bases are a match to TRBD2. V shed 1 base and J 10 bases; nucleotides not matched to a gene: 4. The CDR3 consists of 13 residues. Germline lookup yields CDR1 SGHTA and CDR2 FQGTGA. The CDR3 bases are TGTGCCAGCAGCTTAAGTCCCGGGGGGGAGCAGTTCTTC. Protein: CASSLSPGGEQFF.

This clone occurred a few times. The chain couples TRBV5-1 to TRBJ2-7, with D tentatively TRBD1 (6 bases). Germline V gene data show CDR1 as SGHRS and CDR2 as YFSETQ. Trimming removed 2 bases from V and 3 bases from J, with 12 bases in between. The CDR3 is 14 amino acids. The CDR3 sequence is CASSLGQRIYEQYF. CDR3 bases: TGCGCCAGCAGCTTAGGACAGCGGATCTACGAGCAGTACTTC.

This clone came up once. This chain connects TRBV4-3 to TRBJ2-5; 8 bases agree with TRBD1. V gave up 8 bases and J gave up 1 base; unmatched junction bases: 3. The CDR3 is made up of 13 amino acids. Germline V lookup: CDR1 LGHNA, CDR2 YSLEER. The CDR3 loop is CASAQGGQETQYF. The CDR3 DNA follows: TGCGCCAGCGCACAGGGGGGCCAAGAGACCCAGTACTTC.

The gene calls are TRBV20-1 and TRBJ2-7, with no clear D. The CDR3 is 11 residues long. V was pared by 5 bases and J by 4 bases, with 9 bases between. Germline V lookup: CDR1 DFQATT, CDR2 SNEGSKA (reference sequence). The CDR3 DNA follows: TGCAGTGCTTATCACAATTACGAGCAGTACTTC. This sequence encodes CSAYHNYEQYF.

The J gene is TRBJ2-7, the V gene TRBV11-2; D not certain. This CDR3 region has 12 residues. Trimming removed 1 base from V and 6 bases from J, with 7 bases in between. Per the germline V gene, CDR1 is SGHAT and CDR2 is FQNNGV. CDR3 in DNA: TGTGCCAGCAGCTTAGCGTCGGGCGAGCAGTACTTC. This translates into CASSLASGEQYF.

This chain joins TRBV30 and TRBJ1-2; D is possibly TRBD1 (6 bases). The CDR3 extends over 13 amino acids. Germline-derived CDR1 and CDR2 are GTSNPN and SVGIG (reference sequence). The V gene lost 2 bases and the J gene lost 7 bases, with 14 bases spanning the gap. CDR3 nucleotide sequence: TGTGCCTGGAGTCGGAACAGGGAAGGTGGCTACACCTTC. It is translated as CAWSRNREGGYTF.

J is TRBJ1-6 and V is TRBV5-6; TRBD1 matches at 7 bases. This CDR3 has 14 amino acids. V lost 3 bases to trimming and J lost 6 bases; unmatched junction nucleotides: 3. Germline lookup yields CDR1 SGHDT and CDR2 YYEEEE. This chain's CDR3 is CASSSGTVNSPLHF. CDR3 bases: TGTGCCAGCAGCTCCGGGACAGTTAATTCACCCCTCCACTTT.

This chain uses TRBV29-1 with TRBJ2-2; 7 bases line up with TRBD1. Germline CDR1 SQVTM, CDR2 ANQGSEA. The CDR3 runs to 14 residues. After removal of 7 bases from V and 1 base from J, the junction contained 6 bases not matched to a gene. The CDR3 loop reads CSALGQLNTGELFF. In DNA, the CDR3 is TGCAGCGCCCTGGGACAGCTGAACACCGGGGAGCTGTTTTTT.

The chain joins TRBV30 to TRBJ2-7, with D perhaps being TRBD1 or TRBD2 (5 bases each). With 3 bases removed from V and 2 bases from J, the gap between germline ends came to 14 bases. This CDR3 is built from 14 residues. CDR1 is GTSNPN, CDR2 SVGIG, per germline (reference sequence). The CDR3 spells CAWRMGRGAYEQYF. The CDR3 DNA follows: TGTGCCTGGAGAATGGGACGGGGTGCCTACGAGCAGTACTTC.

CDR3 region: CASSSQGRQPQHF. CDR3 sequence (DNA): TGCGCCAGCTCGAGTCAGGGCAGGCAGCCCCAGCATTTT. The rearrangement joins TRBV10-2 to TRBJ1-5, with D tentatively TRBD1 (5 bases). Trimming took off 8 bases at V and 7 bases at J, with 15 bases between the two ends. Germline V gene data show CDR1 as WSHSY and CDR2 as SAAADI. The CDR3 has 13 residues.

Comments on this clone: A much larger clone differs by one base, so this may be a read error. V usage is TRBV7-8 and J usage is TRBJ2-3; D remains ambiguous. Germline V gene sequence: CDR1 SGHVS, CDR2 FQNEAQ. This CDR3 spans 11 amino acids. Trimming pared 6 bases from V and 2 bases from J, leaving 3 bases between. CDR3 sequence (DNA): TGTGCCAGCAGGTACACAGATACGCAGTATTTT. As protein: CASRYTDTQYF.

The chain combines TRBV25-1 with TRBJ1-5; TRBD1 might be the D (6 bases). This CDR3 region has 16 residues. Germline loops: CDR1 MGHDK, CDR2 SYGVNS. Trimming removed 1 base at V and 2 bases at J, with 12 bases between. CDR3 protein: CASSEWAGDGNQPQHF. CDR3 coding DNA: TGTGCCAGCAGTGAATGGGCAGGGGATGGCAATCAGCCCCAGCATTTT.

This clone counts as medium-sized. This chain joins TRBV7-2 and TRBJ2-3; TRBD2 matches 7 bases. Looked up from germline, CDR1 is SGHTA and CDR2 is FQGNSA. V was clipped by 6 bases and J by 1 base; unmatched bases: 1. The CDR3 loop spans 13 amino acids. The CDR3 DNA reads as TGTGCCAGCAGTGGGGGGGGCACAGATACGCAGTATTTT. The encoded protein is CASSGGGTDTQYF.